A single sample is the source of the 16 T cell receptor beta chains below, sequenced in a study of blood T cell repertoires in COVID-19. Clones were read by immunoSEQ multiplex PCR, and TCRdb kept only the in-frame ones, dropping some. This sample yields nearly 60,000 clones, of which approximately 81% are seen a single time; roughly 4.5% belongs to the top ten. Source material: peripheral blood. These receptors all come from a man aged 35 to 55 with active COVID-19.

This clone was recorded only once. The gene calls are TRBV5-6 and TRBJ2-2, with a weak D call TRBD1 (6 bases). This CDR3 is built from 15 residues. The V gene lost 3 bases and the J gene lost 4 bases, with 13 bases spanning the gap. Germline V CDR1 and CDR2: SGHDT, YYEEEE. The CDR3 DNA reads TGTGCCAGCAGCTCTCCAACAGGGATCACCGGGGAGCTGTTTTTT. This sequence encodes CASSSPTGITGELFF.

CDR3 DNA sequence: TGTGCCAGCAGCTTGGGGGCACAGGGGGGTGGGGAGACCCAGTACTTC. It specifies CASSLGAQGGGETQYF. The genes are TRBV5-6 and TRBJ2-5; 8 bases are shared with TRBD1. J lost 5 bases, V lost 0 bases, and 9 bases had no gene match. The CDR3 is 16 residues long. The V gene's germline CDR1 is SGHDT and CDR2 YYEEEE.

This rearrangement joins TRBV10-2 to TRBJ2-2; a possible D gene is TRBD2 (5 bases). V was pared by 8 bases and J by 4 bases, with 14 bases between. Germline V gives CDR1 WSHSY, CDR2 SAAADI. The CDR3 is 14 residues long. This CDR3 reads CASRREVVTGELFF. CDR3 nucleotide sequence: TGCGCCAGCCGACGGGAAGTGGTCACCGGGGAGCTGTTTTTT.

This clone was counted only a few times. The chain couples TRBV7-2 to TRBJ1-1; TRBD1 matches 7 bases. There are 13 residues in the CDR3. Germline values: CDR1 SGHTA, CDR2 FQGNSA. The junction had 9 bases not matched to a gene; V was cut back by 5 bases and J by 9 bases. The CDR3 DNA reads as TGTGCCAGCAGCCCAAACAGGGGTATGAAAGCTTTCTTT. Protein sequence: CASSPNRGMKAFF.

V and J are TRBV19 and TRBJ2-7; 11 nucleotides align to TRBD1. After removal of 3 bases from V and 2 bases from J, the junction contained 9 bases not matched to a gene. In germline, CDR1 is LNHDA, CDR2 SQIVND (reference sequence). The length of the CDR3 is 17 residues. CDR3 DNA: TGTGCCAGTAGTATGGATATAGGACAGGGGGCTGCCTACGAGCAGTACTTC. As protein: CASSMDIGQGAAYEQYF.

The chain carries TRBV5-1 and TRBJ2-1; 11 positions agree with TRBD1. The trim removed 7 bases at V and 1 base at J, leaving 10 bases unmatched. The CDR3 length is 17 residues. Germline V gene data show CDR1 as SGHRS and CDR2 as YFSETQ. The DNA for the CDR3 is TGCGCCAGCTCCCCGCGAGGACAGGGGGCTTCCTACAATGAGCAGTTCTTC. As protein: CASSPRGQGASYNEQFF.

The chain links TRBV11-2 to TRBJ2-7; TRBD1 agrees at 7 bases. In germline, CDR1 is SGHAT, CDR2 FQNNGV. The trim removed 5 bases at V and 7 bases at J, leaving 20 bases unmatched. The CDR3 runs to 17 residues. This CDR3 is CASSRDRGQEITREQYF. The CDR3 region has the DNA TGTGCCAGCAGCCGAGACCGAGGACAGGAGATCACTCGGGAGCAGTACTTC.

The J gene is TRBJ2-1, the V gene TRBV3-1 (or the pseudogene TRBV3-2); D not certain. The CDR3 has 15 amino acids. Trimming cost V 3 bases and J 0 bases, with 9 bases left between them. Germline V gives CDR1 LGHDT, CDR2 YNNKEL (reference sequence). The CDR3 DNA follows: TGTGCCAGCAGCCACTATGAAAACTCCTACAATGAGCAGTTCTTC. Translated, it gives CASSHYENSYNEQFF.

The rearrangement joins TRBV27 to TRBJ2-7, with 11 positions matching TRBD2. The CDR3 loop spans 15 amino acids. From germline, CDR1 is MNHEY and CDR2 SMNVEV (reference sequence). With 2 bases clipped from V and 5 bases from J, the junction kept 5 bases outside the gene matches. For the CDR3, the DNA is TGTGCCAGCAGTTTAACTAGCGGGAGTCCCCACGAGCAGTACTTC. This translates into CASSLTSGSPHEQYF.

The rearrangement uses TRBV7-6 and TRBJ2-1; 15 bases match TRBD2. The CDR3 has 16 amino acids. Germline values: CDR1 SGHVS, CDR2 FNYEAQ. V trimming: 0 bases; J trimming: 7 bases; junction bases outside the gene matches: 1. The CDR3 DNA is TGTGCCAGCAGCTTAGCGGGACTAGCGGGAGGAAATGAGCAGTTCTTC. It encodes CASSLAGLAGGNEQFF.

The table lists this clone with many counts. The genes are TRBV5-1 and TRBJ2-1, with 10 nucleotides matching TRBD2. The V segment lost 2 bases and the J segment 7 bases; nucleotides outside the gene matches: 3. Looked up from germline, CDR1 is SGHRS and CDR2 is YFSETQ. CDR3 length: 14 amino acids. The CDR3 spells CASSLAGGRNEQFF. DNA for the CDR3: TGCGCCAGCAGCTTAGCGGGAGGGAGGAATGAGCAGTTCTTC. Full variable domain (outside the CDR3, taken from reference TRBV5-1 and TRBJ2-1): KAGVTQTPRYLIKTRGQQVTLSCSPISGHRSVSWYQQTPGQGLQFLFEYFSETQRNKGNFPGRFSGRQFSNSRSEMNVSTLELGDSALYLCASSLAGGRNEQFFGPGTRLTVL.

The chain employs TRBV11-2 and TRBJ2-5, with 7 bases identical to TRBD1. The ends lost 2 bases at V and 0 bases at J; junction bases unmatched: 6. This CDR3 is 16 amino acids long. CDR1 SGHAT and CDR2 FQNNGV come from the germline V gene. The CDR3, as DNA: TGTGCCAGCAGCTTAAGGTCGGGACAGAACCAAGAGACCCAGTACTTC. Its translation: CASSLRSGQNQETQYF.

This chain uses TRBV15 with TRBJ2-1; D remains unclear. Trimming removed 5 bases from V and 8 bases from J, with 19 bases in between. The CDR3 runs to 15 residues. CDR1 and CDR2 (germline): LNHNV, YYDKDF (reference sequence). The CDR3: CATSLMGKPYDEQFF. The CDR3 nucleotides are TGTGCCACCAGCCTTATGGGCAAGCCTTACGATGAGCAGTTCTTC.

In DNA, the CDR3 is TGTGCCAGCAGACAGGGGAGCACTGAAGCTTTCTTT. This gives the protein CASRQGSTEAFF. The rearrangement joins TRBV28 to TRBJ1-1, with TRBD1 matching 7 bases. The trim removed 6 bases at V and 4 bases at J, leaving 2 bases unmatched. Germline V gene sequence: CDR1 MDHEN, CDR2 SYDVKM. This CDR3 is built from 12 residues.

The V gene is TRBV3-1 (or the pseudogene TRBV3-2), the J gene TRBJ2-3; TRBD2 agrees at 12 bases. V lost 4 bases to trimming and J lost 5 bases; unmatched junction nucleotides: 7. This CDR3 spans 16 amino acids. Germline values: CDR1 LGHDT, CDR2 YNNKEL (reference sequence). CDR3 in amino acids: CASSPRLAGDIDTQYF. CDR3 DNA sequence: TGTGCCAGCAGCCCCAGACTAGCGGGAGATATAGATACGCAGTATTTT.

This chain links TRBV15 with TRBJ2-3, with D possibly being TRBD2 (6 bases). Germline V gene lookup returns CDR1 LNHNV and CDR2 YYDKDF (reference sequence). Deletions cut 0 bases from V and 14 bases from J, with 21 bases between. This CDR3 is 15 amino acids long. The chain's CDR3 is CATSRERGAWDGRYF. In nucleotides, the CDR3 is TGTGCCACCAGCAGAGAACGCGGGGCATGGGACGGGCGGTATTTT.